This T cell receptor beta chain was found in a study of T cells in Graves' hyperthyroidism and ophthalmopathy. This clonotype came up many times. Its cognate antigen is unknown. With a duration under 2 months, the hyperthyroidism was newly diagnosed in patients aged 18 to 65. RNA transcripts served as the template for amplifying TCR beta CDR3 regions. The HTBI primer set drove a first-round RT-PCR of the TCR CDR3. TCRdb ran MiXCR on the multiplex PCR reads and lists one entry per CDR3 protein. The repertoire holds about 700,000 distinct CDR3 sequences, with approximately 14% as singletons. V was pared by 6 bases and J by 5 bases, with 11 bases between. Germline V lookup: CDR1 DFQATT, CDR2 SNEGSKA (reference sequence). The CDR3 is 11 amino acids. The study, taken as a whole, reports: Most thyroid-expanded clonotypes above 0.001 were also found in blood.

Sample: blood. The V and J genes are TRBV20-1 and TRBJ2-7; D might be TRBD1 (6 bases). The source is a woman aged 18-30 years with Graves' hyperthyroidism. This chain's CDR3 is CSAYRANEQYF. The DNA of the CDR3 is TGCAGTGCCTACAGGGCAAACGAGCAGTACTTC.